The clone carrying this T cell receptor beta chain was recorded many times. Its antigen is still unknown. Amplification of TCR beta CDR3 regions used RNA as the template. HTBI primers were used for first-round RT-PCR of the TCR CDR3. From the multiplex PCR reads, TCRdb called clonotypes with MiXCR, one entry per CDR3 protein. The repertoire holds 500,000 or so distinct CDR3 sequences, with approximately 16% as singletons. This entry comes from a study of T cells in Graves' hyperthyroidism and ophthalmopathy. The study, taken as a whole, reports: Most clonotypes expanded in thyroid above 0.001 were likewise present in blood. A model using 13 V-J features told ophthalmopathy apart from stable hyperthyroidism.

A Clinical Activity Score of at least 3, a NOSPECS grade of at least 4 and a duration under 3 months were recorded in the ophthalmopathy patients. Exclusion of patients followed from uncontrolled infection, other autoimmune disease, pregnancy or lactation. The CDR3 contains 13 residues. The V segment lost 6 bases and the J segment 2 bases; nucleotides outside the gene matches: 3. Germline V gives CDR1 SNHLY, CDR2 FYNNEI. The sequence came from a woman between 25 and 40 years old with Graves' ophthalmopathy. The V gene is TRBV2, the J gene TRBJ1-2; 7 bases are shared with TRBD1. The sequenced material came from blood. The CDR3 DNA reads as TGTGCCAGCAGGGAGACAGGGAACTATGGCTACACCTTC. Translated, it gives CASRETGNYGYTF.